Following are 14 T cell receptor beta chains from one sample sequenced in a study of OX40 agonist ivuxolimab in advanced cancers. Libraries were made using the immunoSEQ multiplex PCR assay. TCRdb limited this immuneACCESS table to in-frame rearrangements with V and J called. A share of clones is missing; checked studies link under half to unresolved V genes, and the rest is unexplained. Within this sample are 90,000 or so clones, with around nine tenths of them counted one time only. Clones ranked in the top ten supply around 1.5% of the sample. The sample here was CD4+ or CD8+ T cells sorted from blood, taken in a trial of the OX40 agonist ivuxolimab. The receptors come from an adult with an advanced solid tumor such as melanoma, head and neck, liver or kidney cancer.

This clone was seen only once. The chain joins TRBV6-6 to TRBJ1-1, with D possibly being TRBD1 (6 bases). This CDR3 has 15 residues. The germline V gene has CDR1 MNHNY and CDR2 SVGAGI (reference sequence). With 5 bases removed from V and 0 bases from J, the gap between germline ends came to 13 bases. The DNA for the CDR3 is TGTGCCAGCAGTCCCCGACAGGCATTGAACACTGAAGCTTTCTTT. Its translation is CASSPRQALNTEAFF.

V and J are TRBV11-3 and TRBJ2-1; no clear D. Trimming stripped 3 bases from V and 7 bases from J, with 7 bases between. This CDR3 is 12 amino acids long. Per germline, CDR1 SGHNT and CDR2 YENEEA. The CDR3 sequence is CASSLTWNEQFF. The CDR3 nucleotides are TGTGCCAGCAGCTTGACCTGGAATGAGCAGTTCTTC.

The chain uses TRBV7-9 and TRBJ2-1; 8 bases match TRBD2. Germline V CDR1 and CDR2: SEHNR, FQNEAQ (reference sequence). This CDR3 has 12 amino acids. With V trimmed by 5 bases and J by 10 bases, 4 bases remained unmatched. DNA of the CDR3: TGTGCCAGCAGCGAATTAGCGGGAGAGCAGTTCTTC. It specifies CASSELAGEQFF.

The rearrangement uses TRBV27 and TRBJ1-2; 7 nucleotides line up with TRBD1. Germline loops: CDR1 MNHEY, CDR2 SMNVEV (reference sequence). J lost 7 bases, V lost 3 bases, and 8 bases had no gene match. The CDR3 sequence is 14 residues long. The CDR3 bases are TGTGCCAGCAGTTTCATAGGGACAGAGGTTGGCTACACCTTC. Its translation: CASSFIGTEVGYTF.

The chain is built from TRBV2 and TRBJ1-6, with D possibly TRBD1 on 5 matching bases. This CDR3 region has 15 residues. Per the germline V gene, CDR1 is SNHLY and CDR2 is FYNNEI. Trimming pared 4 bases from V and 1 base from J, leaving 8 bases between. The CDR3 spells CASSAGGSYNSPLHF. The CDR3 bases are TGTGCCAGCAGTGCCGGGGGATCCTATAATTCACCCCTCCACTTT.

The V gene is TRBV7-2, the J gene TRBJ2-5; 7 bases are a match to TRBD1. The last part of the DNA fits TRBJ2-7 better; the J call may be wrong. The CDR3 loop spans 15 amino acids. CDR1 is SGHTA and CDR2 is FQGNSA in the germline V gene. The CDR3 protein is CASRPGTAQSYEQYF. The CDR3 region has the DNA TGTGCCAGCAGGCCCGGGACAGCCCAATCCTACGAGCAGTACTTC.

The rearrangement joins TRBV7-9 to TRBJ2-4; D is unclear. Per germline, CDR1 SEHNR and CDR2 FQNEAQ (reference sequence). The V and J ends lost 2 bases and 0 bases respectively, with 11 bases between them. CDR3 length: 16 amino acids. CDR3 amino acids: CASSLHLELAKNIQYF. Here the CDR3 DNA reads TGTGCCAGCAGCTTACACCTAGAACTAGCCAAAAACATTCAGTACTTC.

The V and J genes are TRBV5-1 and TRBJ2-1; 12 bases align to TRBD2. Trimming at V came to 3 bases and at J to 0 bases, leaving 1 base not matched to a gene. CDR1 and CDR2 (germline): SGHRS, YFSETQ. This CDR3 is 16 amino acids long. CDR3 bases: TGCGCCAGCAGCTCGGGACTAGCGGGCTCCTACAATGAGCAGTTCTTC. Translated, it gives CASSSGLAGSYNEQFF. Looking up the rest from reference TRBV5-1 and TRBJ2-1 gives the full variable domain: KAGVTQTPRYLIKTRGQQVTLSCSPISGHRSVSWYQQTPGQGLQFLFEYFSETQRNKGNFPGRFSGRQFSNSRSEMNVSTLELGDSALYLCASSSGLAGSYNEQFFGPGTRLTVL.

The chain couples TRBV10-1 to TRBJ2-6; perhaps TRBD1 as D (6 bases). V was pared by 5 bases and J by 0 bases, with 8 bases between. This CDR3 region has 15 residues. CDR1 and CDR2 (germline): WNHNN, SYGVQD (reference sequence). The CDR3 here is CASSSDSSGANVLTF. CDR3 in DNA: TGCGCCAGCAGTTCGGACAGCTCTGGGGCCAACGTCCTGACTTTC.

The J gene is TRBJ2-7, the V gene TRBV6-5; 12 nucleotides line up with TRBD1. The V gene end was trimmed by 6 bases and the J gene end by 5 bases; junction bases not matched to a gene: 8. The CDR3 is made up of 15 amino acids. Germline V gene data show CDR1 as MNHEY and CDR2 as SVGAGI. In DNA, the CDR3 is TGTGCCAGCAGATCCTCCGGGACAGGGGGCCACGAGCAGTACTTC. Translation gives CASRSSGTGGHEQYF.

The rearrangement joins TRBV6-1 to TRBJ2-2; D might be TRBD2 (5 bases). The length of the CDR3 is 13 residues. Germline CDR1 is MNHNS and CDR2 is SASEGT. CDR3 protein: CATIESSYGELFF. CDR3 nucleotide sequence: TGTGCGACTATAGAGAGTTCGTACGGGGAGCTGTTTTTT.

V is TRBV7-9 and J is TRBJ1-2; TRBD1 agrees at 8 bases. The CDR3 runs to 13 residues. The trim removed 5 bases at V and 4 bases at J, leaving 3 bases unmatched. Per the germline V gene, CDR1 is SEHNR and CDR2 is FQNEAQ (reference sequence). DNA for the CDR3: TGTGCCAGCAGCAACCAGGGGGCCTATGGCTACACCTTC. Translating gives CASSNQGAYGYTF.

The CDR3 DNA is TGCGCCAGCAGCCAAGAGAGGGGGGGATCCTACAATGAGCAGTTCTTC. Amino acids: CASSQERGGSYNEQFF. This chain connects TRBV4-1 to TRBJ2-1; D possibly corresponds to TRBD2 (7 bases). The CDR3 runs to 16 residues. From germline, CDR1 is MGHRA and CDR2 YSYEKL. The germline V and J ends were trimmed by 0 bases and 1 base, with 10 bases remaining between them.

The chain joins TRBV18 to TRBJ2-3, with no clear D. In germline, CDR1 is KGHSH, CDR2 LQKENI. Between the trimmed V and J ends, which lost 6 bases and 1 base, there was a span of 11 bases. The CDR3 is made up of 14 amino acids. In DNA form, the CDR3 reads TGTGCCAGCTCCCCTACCACCGGCACAGATACGCAGTATTTT. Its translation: CASSPTTGTDTQYF.